Below, 27 T cell receptor beta chains from the same sample are listed, as sequenced in a study of CD8+ T cells in alopecia areata. The authors extracted RNA and reverse transcribed it into cDNA as the sequencing template. Produced via immunoSEQ multiplex PCR; TCRdb's table is partial and in-frame only. Of approximately 180,000 clones detected, 50% to 75% appear once; the ten largest clones hold about 15%. Sequenced material: CD4+ T cells sorted from blood, taken at week 0. These receptor sequences come from a human donor with alopecia areata.

This chain connects TRBV25-1 to TRBJ1-6; TRBD1 aligns across 7 bases. After removal of 8 bases from V and 14 bases from J, the junction contained 9 bases not matched to a gene. The CDR3 runs to 12 residues. Germline lookup yields CDR1 MGHDK and CDR2 SYGVNS. The CDR3 sequence is CASSQQGLALHF. The DNA of the CDR3 is TGTGCCAGCTCTCAACAGGGGTTAGCCCTCCACTTT.

For the CDR3, the DNA is TGCGCCAGCAGCCTATCCTCGGGAGGGAGTTTAACCAAAAACATTCAGTACTTC. Residues: CASSLSSGGSLTKNIQYF. The chain is built from TRBV5-1 and TRBJ2-4; 8 nucleotides align to TRBD2. The V and J ends lost 4 bases and 2 bases, in that order; junction bases with no gene match: 14. Germline V lookup: CDR1 SGHRS, CDR2 YFSETQ. CDR3 length equals 18 residues.

The sample holds a few counts of this clone. The chain employs TRBV7-2 and TRBJ2-1; 8 bases align to TRBD1. The length of the CDR3 is 15 residues. Germline values: CDR1 SGHTA, CDR2 FQGNSA. V dropped 4 bases and J dropped 7; count of bases not matched to a gene: 9. CDR3 nucleotide sequence: TGTGCCAGCAGCTATGCAACAGGGGGTGGAAATGAGCAGTTCTTC. Translating gives CASSYATGGGNEQFF.

The rearrangement uses TRBV4-2 and TRBJ2-5; TRBD2 agrees at 9 bases. Trimming at V came to 8 bases and at J to 5 bases, leaving 12 bases not matched to a gene. Germline lookup yields CDR1 LGHNA and CDR2 YNFKEQ. The CDR3 totals 15 residues. The DNA of the CDR3 is TGTGCCAGCCAACCGGCGGGGGGGCGCAGGGAGACCCAGTACTTC. Residues: CASQPAGGRRETQYF.

The V gene is TRBV19, the J gene TRBJ1-2, with unresolved D. There are 12 residues in the CDR3. Germline V gene data show CDR1 as LNHDA and CDR2 as SQIVND (reference sequence). V was cut by 5 bases and J by 7 bases, with 11 bases left in between. CDR3 region: CASSPLGGGYTF. For the CDR3, the DNA is TGTGCCAGTAGTCCGCTCGGTGGTGGCTACACCTTC.

The CDR3 coding sequence is TGTGCCAGCAGCTTAGAGCCAGGTCCCAATCAGCCCCAGCATTTT. Protein: CASSLEPGPNQPQHF. The V gene is TRBV11-2, the J gene TRBJ1-5; D remains ambiguous. The CDR3 is made up of 15 amino acids. The germline V and J ends were trimmed by 0 bases and 3 bases, with 9 bases remaining between them. CDR1 and CDR2 from the germline V gene are SGHAT and FQNNGV. The whole variable domain, remainder taken from reference TRBV11-2 and TRBJ1-5, is EAGVAQSPRYKIIEKRQSVAFWCNPISGHATLYWYQQILGQGPKLLIQFQNNGVVDDSQLPKDRFSAERLKGVDSTLKIQPAKLEDSAVYLCASSLEPGPNQPQHFGDGTRLSIL.

The V and J genes are TRBV28 and TRBJ1-2, with D possibly matching TRBD1 (6 bases). This CDR3 has 13 amino acids. The V and J ends lost 6 bases and 2 bases respectively, with 10 bases between them. In germline, CDR1 is MDHEN, CDR2 SYDVKM. The CDR3 bases are TGTGCCAGCAGCGACAGGAAGAACTATGGCTACACCTTC. Its protein is CASSDRKNYGYTF.

There are a few counts of this clone. The chain employs TRBV27 and TRBJ1-1, with D possibly TRBD1 on 6 matching bases. From germline, CDR1 is MNHEY and CDR2 SMNVEV (reference sequence). This CDR3 is 15 amino acids long. The V end lost 5 bases, the J end lost 1 base, and 14 bases lay between the germline ends. DNA for the CDR3: TGTGCCAGCAGTCTCCTAAGGGGGAAGAACACTGAAGCTTTCTTT. This sequence encodes CASSLLRGKNTEAFF.

The table lists this clone with a few counts. The chain recombines TRBV5-1 with TRBJ2-5, with D uncertain. The CDR3 runs 12 residues. V lost 0 bases and J lost 1, with 1 base in between. Germline CDR1 and CDR2: SGHRS and YFSETQ. CDR3 residues: CASSLAQETQYF. For the CDR3, the DNA is TGCGCCAGCAGCTTGGCCCAAGAGACCCAGTACTTC.

This chain links TRBV6-5 with TRBJ2-7; 10 bases are shared with TRBD1. CDR3 length: 13 residues. V shed 6 bases, J shed 2 bases, and the junction held 1 base outside the gene matches. The germline V gene has CDR1 MNHEY and CDR2 SVGAGI. CDR3 bases: TGTGCCAGCAGAGGGACAGGGGCCTACGAGCAGTACTTC. Translation: CASRGTGAYEQYF.

In its sample, this clone was seen a few times. The chain couples TRBV19 to TRBJ1-2; D remains unclear. The germline V gene has CDR1 LNHDA and CDR2 SQIVND (reference sequence). CDR3 size: 14 residues. The V and J ends lost 7 bases and 8 bases respectively, with 20 bases between them. The chain's CDR3 is CASKIVAPHRGYTF. The CDR3 DNA follows: TGTGCCAGTAAGATCGTGGCTCCCCACCGCGGCTACACCTTC.

The V and J genes are TRBV6-6 and TRBJ2-7; 11 positions agree with TRBD1. The germline gives CDR1 MNHNY, CDR2 SVGAGI (reference sequence). The junction had 7 bases not matched to a gene; V was cut back by 2 bases and J by 7 bases. The CDR3 runs 15 residues. The CDR3 region is CASSYAGQGAGEQYF. CDR3 coding DNA: TGTGCCAGCAGTTACGCCGGACAGGGGGCGGGTGAGCAGTACTTC.

The chain recombines TRBV2 with TRBJ1-2, with D perhaps matching TRBD1 (5 bases). Germline V lookup: CDR1 SNHLY, CDR2 FYNNEI. Trimming took 6 bases from V and 0 from J, leaving 23 bases between them. The CDR3 totals 18 residues. As DNA, the CDR3 is TGTGCCAGCAGAACCTCCGGAGGGCGGGGGTCCACTAACTATGGCTACACCTTC. Its translation: CASRTSGGRGSTNYGYTF.

Details on this clone: Other DNA sequences in this specimen translate into the identical CDR3. This chain uses TRBV7-9 with TRBJ1-5; tentative D call: TRBD1 (5 bases). Germline assignment: CDR1 SEHNR and CDR2 FQNEAQ (reference sequence). V was cut by 3 bases and J by 6 bases, with 12 bases left in between. The CDR3 contains 14 residues. The DNA for the CDR3 is TGTGCCAGCAGCTTTGGCCAGGGTGGTCAGCCCCAGCATTTT. The encoded protein is CASSFGQGGQPQHF. Using reference TRBV7-9 and TRBJ1-5 for the parts outside the CDR3, the full variable domain is DTGVSQNPRHKITKRGQNVTFRCDPISEHNRLYWYRQTLGQGPEFLTYFQNEAQLEKSRLLSDRFSAERPKGSFSTLEIQRTEQGDSAMYLCASSFGQGGQPQHFGDGTRLSIL.

V and J are TRBV11-3 and TRBJ1-1; tentative D call: TRBD1 (6 bases). Per the germline V gene, CDR1 is SGHNT and CDR2 is YENEEA. V was shortened by 6 bases and J by 0 bases, with 14 bases between the two germline ends. The CDR3 extends over 15 amino acids. The DNA for the CDR3 is TGTGCCAGCAGGACAGGAGGGCGGATGAACACTGAAGCTTTCTTT. Protein: CASRTGGRMNTEAFF.

The chain carries TRBV19 and TRBJ1-3; no firm D call. The CDR3 consists of 13 residues. CDR1 LNHDA and CDR2 SQIVND come from the germline V gene (reference sequence). Deletions cut 7 bases from V and 0 bases from J, with 7 bases between. The CDR3 coding sequence is TGTGCCAGTATGAGGAGCTCTGGAAACACCATATATTTT. Translating gives CASMRSSGNTIYF.

This chain joins TRBV2 and TRBJ1-6; perhaps TRBD1 as D (6 bases). Trimming took off 8 bases at V and 7 bases at J, with 12 bases between the two ends. This CDR3 region has 13 residues. Germline lookup yields CDR1 SNHLY and CDR2 FYNNEI. The CDR3 coding sequence is TGTGCCAGCGGCAGGGGAGGGAATTCACCCCTCCACTTT. Its translation is CASGRGGNSPLHF. The whole variable domain, remainder taken from reference TRBV2 and TRBJ1-6, is EPEVTQTPSHQVTQMGQEVILRCVPISNHLYFYWYRQILGQKVEFLVSFYNNEISEKSEIFDDQFSVERPDGSNFTLKIRSTKLEDSAMYFCASGRGGNSPLHFGNGTRLTVT.

The chain is built from TRBV2 and TRBJ1-5, with TRBD1 matching 7 bases. Germline trimming cut 6 bases from V and 6 bases from J; bases unmatched to any gene: 8. Germline V gene data show CDR1 as SNHLY and CDR2 as FYNNEI. This CDR3 contains 14 residues. In DNA, the CDR3 is TGTGCCAGCAGCCCGACAGGGACGCCTCAGCCCCAGCATTTT. Protein product: CASSPTGTPQPQHF.

The V gene is TRBV6-5, the J gene TRBJ2-3, with D unclear. Germline-derived CDR1 and CDR2 are MNHEY and SVGAGI. The CDR3 is made up of 14 amino acids. V was cut by 6 bases and J by 6 bases, with 16 bases left in between. The CDR3 DNA sequence: TGTGCCAGCAGCCCCCTCCGGCCTCTCGATACGCAGTATTTT. It yields the protein CASSPLRPLDTQYF.

This clone was seen more than once but under ten times. The J gene is TRBJ2-3, the V gene TRBV6-6; no firm D call. CDR1 and CDR2 (germline): MNHNY, SVGAGI (reference sequence). Trimming took 1 base from V and 0 from J, leaving 8 bases between them. This CDR3 spans 15 amino acids. CDR3 loop: CASSYLLDSTDTQYF. For the CDR3, the DNA is TGTGCCAGCAGTTACTTGTTGGACAGCACAGATACGCAGTATTTT.

In this sample, this clone turned up a few times. This sequence joins TRBV29-1 and TRBJ2-2; 8 bases agree with TRBD1. The junction had 8 bases not matched to a gene; V was cut back by 7 bases and J by 4 bases. Germline V gene data show CDR1 as SQVTM and CDR2 as ANQGSEA. The CDR3 covers 14 residues. For the CDR3, the DNA is TGCAGCGCTCCCCAGGGGGCGGGCACCGGGGAGCTGTTTTTT. It translates to CSAPQGAGTGELFF.

This sequence joins TRBV15 and TRBJ1-2; 8 bases agree with TRBD1. The CDR3 runs 14 residues. Per germline, CDR1 LNHNV and CDR2 YYDKDF (reference sequence). The junction had 5 bases not matched to a gene; V was cut back by 4 bases and J by 4 bases. The CDR3 protein is CATSTMDRAYGYTF. The CDR3 coding sequence is TGTGCCACCAGCACCATGGACAGGGCCTATGGCTACACCTTC.

This clone has a handful of counts. The CDR3 here is CASSPGERNTIYF. CDR3 nucleotide sequence: TGTGCCAGCTCCCCGGGGGAAAGAAACACCATATATTTT. The chain links TRBV6-6 to TRBJ1-3, with D perhaps TRBD1 (5 bases). Deletions cut 8 bases from V and 5 bases from J, with 13 bases between. Germline CDR1 reads MNHNY; CDR2 reads SVGAGI (reference sequence). The CDR3 is made up of 13 amino acids.

The chain recombines TRBV29-1 with TRBJ1-2; D is perhaps TRBD1 (5 bases). The V and J ends lost 2 bases and 4 bases respectively, with 8 bases between them. The CDR3 runs to 12 residues. Germline V lookup: CDR1 SQVTM, CDR2 ANQGSEA. CDR3 protein: CSVEPGPYGYTF. The CDR3, as DNA: TGCAGCGTTGAACCAGGGCCCTATGGCTACACCTTC.

The CDR3 DNA is TGTGCCAGCAGTTTCGGCGAGACCCAGTACTTC. This gives the protein CASSFGETQYF. This chain connects TRBV2 to TRBJ2-5; D unresolved. CDR1 is SNHLY, CDR2 FYNNEI, per germline. The V and J ends lost 5 bases and 5 bases respectively, with 6 bases between them. The CDR3 runs 11 residues.

The rearrangement uses TRBV5-6 and TRBJ1-1; tentative D call: TRBD1 (6 bases). Germline assignment: CDR1 SGHDT and CDR2 YYEEEE. CDR3 length: 14 amino acids. V lost 6 bases to trimming and J lost 6 bases, with 18 bases between them. The CDR3 nucleotides are TGTGCCAGCACCACCGGACAGCTAACAGCTGAAGCTTTCTTT. Protein product: CASTTGQLTAEAFF.

This chain uses TRBV2 with TRBJ2-1; either TRBD1 or TRBD2 may fit D (5 bases each). Germline V gene data show CDR1 as SNHLY and CDR2 as FYNNEI. V lost 8 bases and J lost 5, with 10 bases in between. The CDR3 is 12 amino acids. CDR3: CASCRDDNEQFF. CDR3 in DNA: TGTGCCAGCTGCAGGGACGACAATGAGCAGTTCTTC.